Below, 30 T cell receptor beta chains from the same sample are listed, as sequenced in a study of beta chain features in type 1 diabetes. Notes on the study in general: People with Type 1 diabetes carried modestly yet significantly shorter TCRB CDR3s in all four CD4+ subsets.

No antigen is known for these receptors. The isolated RNA, all of it, was reverse transcribed, so expressed TCRB transcripts were what got sequenced. Using immunoSEQ multiplex PCR, the repertoire was profiled, and TCRdb retains in-frame clones only, with some absent. The repertoire holds 300,000 or so clones, about 13% seen once, with over 0.014% in the top ten. Material: naive CD4+ T cells from blood. The receptors come from a woman aged 18-29 years with type 1 diabetes.

This clone was observed a handful of times. This chain connects TRBV25-1 to TRBJ2-5; possible D gene TRBD2, 5 bases. There are 14 residues in the CDR3. Germline lookup yields CDR1 MGHDK and CDR2 SYGVNS. The V end was cut by 2 bases, the J end by 3 bases, with 10 bases between. CDR3 loop: CASSELEGKETQYF. The CDR3 DNA sequence: TGTGCCAGCAGTGAACTAGAGGGCAAAGAGACCCAGTACTTC.

CDR3 residues: CASSLGGPRPGAFF. Written as DNA, the CDR3 is TGTGCCAGCAGTTTAGGAGGGCCGCGACCCGGAGCTTTCTTT. V usage is TRBV28 and J usage is TRBJ1-1; D uncertain. The CDR3 sequence is 14 residues long. Deletions cut 2 bases from V and 10 bases from J, with 17 bases between. The germline gives CDR1 MDHEN, CDR2 SYDVKM.

The CDR3 DNA reads TGTGCCAGTGGGACCTTAGCGGTGCAGTACGTC. It specifies CASGTLAVQYV. V and J are TRBV2 and TRBJ2-7; weak D call: TRBD2 (6 bases). Germline CDR1 and CDR2: SNHLY and FYNNEI. With 9 bases removed from V and 9 bases from J, the gap between germline ends came to 15 bases. The CDR3 spans 11 residues.

There are a few counts of this clone. The chain uses TRBV28 and TRBJ2-7; 10 nucleotides line up with TRBD1. This CDR3 is built from 17 residues. V shed 5 bases, J shed 0 bases, and the junction held 10 bases outside the gene matches. The V gene's germline CDR1 is MDHEN and CDR2 SYDVKM. The CDR3 DNA sequence: TGTGCCAGCAGTCCACCCCCCCGGACAGGGGGCTCCTACGAGCAGTACTTC. Protein: CASSPPPRTGGSYEQYF.

A few counts support this clone. The chain employs TRBV7-2 and TRBJ1-1, with no clear D. Per germline, CDR1 SGHTA and CDR2 FQGNSA. The CDR3 loop spans 14 amino acids. Between the trimmed V and J ends, which lost 1 base and 3 bases, there was a span of 9 bases. Written as DNA, the CDR3 is TGTGCCAGCAGCTTAGACCAGTCAGACACTGAAGCTTTCTTT. It codes for CASSLDQSDTEAFF.

The rearrangement uses TRBV10-3 and TRBJ2-7, with TRBD2 identical over 11 bases. The germline V gene encodes CDR1 ENHRY and CDR2 SYGVKD. V trimming: 11 bases; J trimming: 4 bases; junction bases outside the gene matches: 7. The CDR3 consists of 13 residues. DNA of the CDR3: TGTGCCTCGACTAGCGGGATGGGGTACGAGCAGTACTTC. Protein sequence: CASTSGMGYEQYF.

This clone was counted only a few times. The genes are TRBV20-1 and TRBJ2-7; D remains unclear. The CDR3 runs 11 residues. The V end lost 3 bases, the J end lost 1 base, and 4 bases lay between the germline ends. The V gene's germline CDR1 is DFQATT and CDR2 SNEGSKA (reference sequence). The CDR3 protein is CSARQSYEQYF. The CDR3, as DNA: TGCAGTGCTAGGCAGTCCTACGAGCAGTACTTC.

This clone was detected only a few times. V gene TRBV28 combines with J gene TRBJ2-1, with D possibly TRBD2 on 5 matching bases. The V gene lost 3 bases and the J gene lost 3 bases, with 18 bases spanning the gap. The CDR3 sequence is 17 residues long. Germline values: CDR1 MDHEN, CDR2 SYDVKM. The chain's CDR3 is CASSLAKLVGFYNEQFF. Written as DNA, the CDR3 is TGTGCCAGCAGTTTGGCGAAACTAGTCGGGTTCTACAATGAGCAGTTCTTC.

This clone has a handful of counts. The chain employs TRBV2 and TRBJ2-3; TRBD2 agrees at 7 bases. The CDR3 contains 15 residues. The germline V gene encodes CDR1 SNHLY and CDR2 FYNNEI. With 7 bases clipped from V and 3 bases from J, the junction kept 10 bases outside the gene matches. Here the CDR3 DNA reads TGTGCCAGCACGCTATTAGGGGAGGGGACAGATACGCAGTATTTT. Amino acids: CASTLLGEGTDTQYF.

In regard to this clone: The sample carries other DNA sequences with the same CDR3. The chain carries TRBV5-1 and TRBJ1-5, with 10 positions matching TRBD1. Germline trimming cut 0 bases from V and 4 bases from J; bases unmatched to any gene: 1. Germline V gene lookup returns CDR1 SGHRS and CDR2 YFSETQ. CDR3 size: 15 residues. The CDR3 is CASSLEGQGNQPQHF. The CDR3 coding sequence is TGCGCCAGCAGCTTGGAGGGACAGGGGAATCAGCCCCAGCATTTT.

This chain joins TRBV5-1 and TRBJ1-1; D ambiguous. CDR1 and CDR2 (germline): SGHRS, YFSETQ. The CDR3 loop spans 15 amino acids. V was clipped by 0 bases and J by 0 bases, with 9 bases between them. The CDR3 bases are TGCGCCAGCAGCTTGGTGGCAGACATGAACACTGAAGCTTTCTTT. As protein: CASSLVADMNTEAFF.

The chain joins TRBV6-1 to TRBJ2-7; tentative D call: TRBD1 (5 bases). Germline-derived CDR1 and CDR2 are MNHNS and SASEGT. Trimming removed 8 bases at V and 7 bases at J, with 12 bases between. CDR3 length equals 11 residues. The DNA of the CDR3 is TGTGCCAGCGGACAAGGGCGGGAGCAGTACGTC. Protein product: CASGQGREQYV.

The chain is built from TRBV6-5 and TRBJ2-7; no firm D call. The CDR3 runs to 13 residues. Per the germline V gene, CDR1 is MNHEY and CDR2 is SVGAGI. Trimming left V 6 bases short and J 7 bases short, with 16 bases between. The CDR3 DNA follows: TGTGCCAGCAGACCACACAACCGCGGAGAGCAGTACTTC. Translating gives CASRPHNRGEQYF.

This clone was found a few times. The CDR3 DNA is TGTGCCAGCAGAGCTAGCGGGATTAGTTTGGATACGCAGTATTTT. Protein sequence: CASRASGISLDTQYF. The J gene is TRBJ2-3, the V gene TRBV11-2; TRBD2 agrees at 9 bases. Germline V lookup: CDR1 SGHAT, CDR2 FQNNGV. The CDR3 length is 15 residues. V was pared by 6 bases and J by 6 bases, with 10 bases of the junction left unmatched. Supplemented by reference TRBV11-2 and TRBJ2-3, the full variable domain reads EAGVAQSPRYKIIEKRQSVAFWCNPISGHATLYWYQQILGQGPKLLIQFQNNGVVDDSQLPKDRFSAERLKGVDSTLKIQPAKLEDSAVYLCASRASGISLDTQYFGPGTRLTVL.

The chain recombines TRBV10-3 with TRBJ2-1; 14 bases align to TRBD2. The J segment lost 0 bases and the V segment lost 2 bases, leaving 9 bases of the junction unmatched. The germline V gene has CDR1 ENHRY and CDR2 SYGVKD. The CDR3 has 20 amino acids. In DNA form, the CDR3 reads TGTGCCATCAGTGAGGCCGGGACTAGCGGGAGAGGGAACTCCTACAATGAGCAGTTCTTC. Protein sequence: CAISEAGTSGRGNSYNEQFF.

This clone has more than one count but fewer than ten. The rearrangement links TRBV5-4 to TRBJ1-4; a possible D gene is TRBD1 (6 bases). The CDR3 has 15 amino acids. V gave up 4 bases and J gave up 7 bases, with 17 bases separating them. Germline CDR1 SGHNT, CDR2 YYREEE (reference sequence). CDR3 loop: CASSLRQDPGEKLFF. CDR3 coding DNA: TGTGCCAGCAGCCTCCGACAGGACCCGGGTGAAAAACTGTTTTTT.

This clone was observed a few times. This rearrangement joins TRBV19 to TRBJ2-1; TRBD2 is a possible D gene (6 bases). Trimming stripped 4 bases from V and 3 bases from J, with 19 bases between. This CDR3 has 17 residues. Per germline, CDR1 LNHDA and CDR2 SQIVND (reference sequence). This chain's CDR3 is CASSNPLAALIYNEQFF. DNA for the CDR3: TGTGCCAGTAGTAATCCGTTAGCGGCCTTAATCTACAATGAGCAGTTCTTC.

This clone showed up just a few times. V and J are TRBV4-3 and TRBJ1-3; D ambiguous. The CDR3 totals 14 residues. CDR1 is LGHNA, CDR2 YSLEER, per germline. Trimming stripped 4 bases from V and 0 bases from J, with 7 bases between. This CDR3 reads CASSPYNSGNTIYF. CDR3 sequence (DNA): TGCGCCAGCAGCCCATACAACTCTGGAAACACCATATATTTT.

This chain uses TRBV5-1 with TRBJ2-3; 16 bases map to TRBD2. V gave up 4 bases and J gave up 4 bases; unmatched junction bases: 6. CDR1 and CDR2 from the germline V gene are SGHRS and YFSETQ. The CDR3 extends over 17 amino acids. The CDR3 is CASSRGLAGGPADTQYF. In nucleotides, the CDR3 is TGCGCCAGCAGCAGGGGACTAGCGGGAGGGCCGGCAGATACGCAGTATTTT.

The rearrangement uses TRBV29-1 and TRBJ2-1; maybe TRBD1 (6 bases). The CDR3 runs 13 residues. The V end lost 6 bases, the J end lost 7 bases, and 16 bases lay between the germline ends. CDR1 and CDR2 from the germline V gene are SQVTM and ANQGSEA. CDR3 loop: CSVMEQGRNEQFF. The CDR3 nucleotides read TGCAGCGTCATGGAACAGGGCAGGAATGAGCAGTTCTTC.

V and J are TRBV7-9 and TRBJ1-5, with D possibly matching TRBD1 (5 bases). This CDR3 is 12 amino acids long. V was cut by 8 bases and J by 1 base, with 6 bases left in between. CDR1 is SEHNR, CDR2 FQNEAQ, per germline (reference sequence). The CDR3 loop is CASGASNQPQHF. The CDR3, as DNA: TGTGCCAGCGGGGCAAGCAATCAGCCCCAGCATTTT.

The genes are TRBV6-5 and TRBJ2-6, with a tentative D call TRBD1 (6 bases). CDR1 is MNHEY, CDR2 SVGAGI, per germline. V dropped 7 bases and J dropped 0 bases, with 10 bases sitting between them. The CDR3 is 15 residues long. The CDR3 DNA reads as TGTGCCAGCACAGGGGCCTCCTCTGGGGCCAACGTCCTGACTTTC. It encodes CASTGASSGANVLTF.

This chain links TRBV14 with TRBJ2-3, with 11 nucleotides matching TRBD2. Germline CDR1 reads SGHDN; CDR2 reads FVKESK. Losses at the gene ends were 6 bases for V and 2 bases for J; bases not matched to a gene: 7. The CDR3 loop spans 16 amino acids. Here the CDR3 reads CASSRGGLADTDTQYF. CDR3 in DNA: TGTGCCAGCAGTCGGGGGGGACTAGCGGACACAGATACGCAGTATTTT.

V gene TRBV19 combines with J gene TRBJ2-2, with D possibly TRBD2 on 6 matching bases. From germline, CDR1 is LNHDA and CDR2 SQIVND (reference sequence). This CDR3 spans 13 amino acids. Trimming shortened V by 10 bases and J by 7 bases, and 16 bases separated the two germline ends. The CDR3 sequence is CATRPEGHGELFF. The CDR3 region has the DNA TGTGCCACCCGCCCGGAGGGCCACGGGGAGCTGTTTTTT.

This chain joins TRBV29-1 and TRBJ2-1; 8 positions match TRBD2. The germline CDR1 and CDR2 sequences are SQVTM and ANQGSEA. This CDR3 has 13 amino acids. J gave up 6 bases and V 4 bases, and 5 bases lay outside the gene matches. CDR3 region: CSVVSGGVNEQFF. In nucleotides, the CDR3 is TGCAGCGTTGTAAGCGGGGGCGTCAATGAGCAGTTCTTC.

The CDR3 DNA reads as TGTGCCAGCAGTCCCTTGGGGGAGGGCCTGAGTGAGCAGTTCTTC. It codes for CASSPLGEGLSEQFF. The J gene is TRBJ2-1, the V gene TRBV6-5, with 7 bases identical to TRBD2. This CDR3 region has 15 residues. From germline, CDR1 is MNHEY and CDR2 SVGAGI. J was trimmed by 9 bases and V by 5 bases; bases with no gene match: 13.

CDR3 in DNA: TGCAGCGCCGCAGGGGGTGAGCAGTTCTTC. Its protein is CSAAGGEQFF. The chain has TRBV29-1 and TRBJ2-1, with 7 bases matching TRBD1. The CDR3 is 10 amino acids. The ends lost 7 bases at V and 9 bases at J; junction bases unmatched: 3. Looked up from germline, CDR1 is SQVTM and CDR2 is ANQGSEA.

The V call is TRBV9, the J call TRBJ2-3; 14 bases match TRBD2. V shed 2 bases and J 9 bases; nucleotides not matched to a gene: 8. The CDR3 extends over 16 amino acids. Germline V gives CDR1 SGDLS, CDR2 YYNGEE. The CDR3 region has the DNA TGTGCCAGCAGCGTCGCCGGACTAGCGGGAGGAACCACGCAGTATTTT. Translating it yields CASSVAGLAGGTTQYF.

This chain joins TRBV18 and TRBJ2-3, with a tentative D call TRBD2 (5 bases). CDR3 size: 15 residues. Germline values: CDR1 KGHSH, CDR2 LQKENI. Between the trimmed V and J ends, which lost 2 bases and 2 bases, there was a span of 11 bases. As DNA, the CDR3 is TGTGCCAGCTCACCATGGGGAGCCCTCACAGATACGCAGTATTTT. This encodes CASSPWGALTDTQYF.

V is TRBV7-9 and J is TRBJ2-1, with D possibly matching TRBD1 (5 bases). CDR1 and CDR2 from the germline V gene are SEHNR and FQNEAQ (reference sequence). Trimming cost V 7 bases and J 8 bases, with 12 bases left between them. CDR3 size: 12 residues. Here the CDR3 DNA reads TGTGCCAGCATCCGCTTAGGGGATGAGCAGTTCTTC. Residues: CASIRLGDEQFF.